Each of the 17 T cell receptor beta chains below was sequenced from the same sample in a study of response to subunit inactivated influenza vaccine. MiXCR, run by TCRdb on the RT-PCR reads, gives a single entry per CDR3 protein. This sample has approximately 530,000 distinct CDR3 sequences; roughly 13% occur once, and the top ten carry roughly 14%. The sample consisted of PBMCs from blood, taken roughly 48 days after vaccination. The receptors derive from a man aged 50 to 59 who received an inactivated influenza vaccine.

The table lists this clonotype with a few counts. CDR3 region: CSAKGLAAYNEQFF. For the CDR3, the DNA is TGCAGTGCAAAGGGACTAGCGGCATACAATGAGCAGTTCTTC. This chain links TRBV20-1 with TRBJ2-1, with TRBD2 identical over 11 bases. The CDR3 runs 14 residues. Losses at the gene ends were 6 bases for V and 4 bases for J; bases not matched to a gene: 5. From germline, CDR1 is DFQATT and CDR2 SNEGSKA (reference sequence).

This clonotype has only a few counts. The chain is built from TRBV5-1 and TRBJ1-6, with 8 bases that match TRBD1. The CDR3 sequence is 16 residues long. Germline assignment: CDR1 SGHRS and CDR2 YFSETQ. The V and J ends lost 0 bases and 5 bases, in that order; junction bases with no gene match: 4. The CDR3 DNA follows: TGCGCCAGCAGCTTGGGACCGGGACAGGATAATTCACCCCTCCACTTT. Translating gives CASSLGPGQDNSPLHF. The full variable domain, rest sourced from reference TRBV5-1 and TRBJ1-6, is KAGVTQTPRYLIKTRGQQVTLSCSPISGHRSVSWYQQTPGQGLQFLFEYFSETQRNKGNFPGRFSGRQFSNSRSEMNVSTLELGDSALYLCASSLGPGQDNSPLHFGNGTRLTVT.

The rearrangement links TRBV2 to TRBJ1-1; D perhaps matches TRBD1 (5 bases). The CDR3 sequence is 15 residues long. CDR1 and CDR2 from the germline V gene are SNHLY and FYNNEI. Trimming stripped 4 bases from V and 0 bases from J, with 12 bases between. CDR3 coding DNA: TGTGCCAGCAGTGGGGGCAGGCTCATGAACACTGAAGCTTTCTTT. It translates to CASSGGRLMNTEAFF. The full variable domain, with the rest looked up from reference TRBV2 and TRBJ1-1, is EPEVTQTPSHQVTQMGQEVILRCVPISNHLYFYWYRQILGQKVEFLVSFYNNEISEKSEIFDDQFSVERPDGSNFTLKIRSTKLEDSAMYFCASSGGRLMNTEAFFGQGTRLTVV.

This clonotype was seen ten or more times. The CDR3 sequence: CASSLGQQSTDTQYF. The DNA of the CDR3 is TGCGCCAGCAGCTTGGGACAGCAAAGCACAGATACGCAGTATTTT. The chain uses TRBV5-1 and TRBJ2-3, with a weak D call TRBD1 (5 bases). The V end was cut by 0 bases, the J end by 0 bases, with 8 bases between. CDR3 length: 15 residues. Germline-derived CDR1 and CDR2 are SGHRS and YFSETQ.

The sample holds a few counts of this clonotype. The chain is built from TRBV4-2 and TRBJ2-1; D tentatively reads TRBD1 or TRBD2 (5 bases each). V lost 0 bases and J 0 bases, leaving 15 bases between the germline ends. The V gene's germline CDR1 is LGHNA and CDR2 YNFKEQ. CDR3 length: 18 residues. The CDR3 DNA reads TGTGCCAGCAGCCAAGAAAGGGTCTGGGGGAGCTCCTACAATGAGCAGTTCTTC. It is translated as CASSQERVWGSSYNEQFF.

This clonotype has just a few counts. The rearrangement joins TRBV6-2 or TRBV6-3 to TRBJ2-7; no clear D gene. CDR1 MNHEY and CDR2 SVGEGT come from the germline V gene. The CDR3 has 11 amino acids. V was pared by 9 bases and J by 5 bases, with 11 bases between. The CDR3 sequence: CASHSSHEQYF. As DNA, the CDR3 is TGTGCCAGTCATTCGTCGCACGAGCAGTACTTC.

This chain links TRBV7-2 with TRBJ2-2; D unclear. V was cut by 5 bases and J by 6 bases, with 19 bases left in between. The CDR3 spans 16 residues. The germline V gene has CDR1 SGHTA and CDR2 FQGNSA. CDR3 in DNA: TGTGCCAGCAGCCCTAGGCCGAGCTCACGGGCCGGGGAGCTGTTTTTT. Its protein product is CASSPRPSSRAGELFF.

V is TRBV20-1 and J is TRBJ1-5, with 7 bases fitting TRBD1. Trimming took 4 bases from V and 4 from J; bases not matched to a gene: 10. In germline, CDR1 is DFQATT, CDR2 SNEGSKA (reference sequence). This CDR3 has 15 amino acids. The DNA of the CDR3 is TGCAGTGCTACTACAGGGGTTCGTTTTAATCAGCCCCAGCATTTT. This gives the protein CSATTGVRFNQPQHF.

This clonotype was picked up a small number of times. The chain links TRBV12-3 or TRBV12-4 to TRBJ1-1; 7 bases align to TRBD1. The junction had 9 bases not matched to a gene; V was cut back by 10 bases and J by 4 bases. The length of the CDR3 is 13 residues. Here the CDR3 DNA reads TGTGCCACCAGGGGGGGAGTCAGCACTGAAGCTTTCTTT. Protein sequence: CATRGGVSTEAFF.

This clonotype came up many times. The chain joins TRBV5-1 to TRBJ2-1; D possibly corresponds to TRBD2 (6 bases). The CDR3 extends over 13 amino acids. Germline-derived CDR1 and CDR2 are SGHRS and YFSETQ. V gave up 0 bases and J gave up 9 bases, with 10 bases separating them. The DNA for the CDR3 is TGCGCCAGCAGCTTGGCCGCCGGGAGTGAGCAGTTCTTC. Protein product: CASSLAAGSEQFF.

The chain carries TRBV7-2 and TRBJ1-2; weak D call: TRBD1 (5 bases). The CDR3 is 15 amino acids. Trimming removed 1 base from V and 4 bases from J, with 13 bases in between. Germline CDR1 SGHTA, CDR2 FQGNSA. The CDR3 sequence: CASSLVASGGYGYTF. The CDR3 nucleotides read TGTGCCAGCAGCTTAGTTGCATCGGGGGGCTATGGCTACACCTTC.

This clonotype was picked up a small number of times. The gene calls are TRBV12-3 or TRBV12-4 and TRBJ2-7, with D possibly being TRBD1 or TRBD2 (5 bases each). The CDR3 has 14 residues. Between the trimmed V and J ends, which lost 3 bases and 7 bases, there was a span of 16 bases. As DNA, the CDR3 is TGTGCCAGCAGTTTTCGAGGGGAGCTCTTGGAGCAGTACTTC. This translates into CASSFRGELLEQYF.

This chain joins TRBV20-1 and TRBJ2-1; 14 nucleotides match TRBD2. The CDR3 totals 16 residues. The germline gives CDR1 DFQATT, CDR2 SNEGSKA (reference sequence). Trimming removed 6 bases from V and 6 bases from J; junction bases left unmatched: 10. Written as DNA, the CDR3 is TGCAGTGCGCGGGGACTAGCGGGAGATCGGGGCAATGAGCAGTTCTTC. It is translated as CSARGLAGDRGNEQFF.

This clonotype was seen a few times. Here the CDR3 reads CASSMEGRETQYF. The CDR3 DNA is TGTGCCAGCAGTATGGAGGGGAGAGAGACCCAGTACTTC. This chain uses TRBV5-5 with TRBJ2-5; tentative D call: TRBD2 (6 bases). This CDR3 spans 13 amino acids. Between the trimmed V and J ends, which lost 5 bases and 4 bases, there was a span of 12 bases. Germline V gene lookup returns CDR1 SGHKS and CDR2 YYEKEE (reference sequence).

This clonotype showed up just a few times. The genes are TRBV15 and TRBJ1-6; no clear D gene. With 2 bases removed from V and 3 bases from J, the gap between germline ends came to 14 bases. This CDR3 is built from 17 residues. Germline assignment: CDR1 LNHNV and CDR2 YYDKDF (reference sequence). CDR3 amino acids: CATSRWSSGFYNSPLHF. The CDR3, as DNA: TGTGCCACCAGCAGATGGTCGAGCGGGTTCTATAATTCACCCCTCCACTTT. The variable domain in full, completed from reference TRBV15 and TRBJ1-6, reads DAMVIQNPRYQVTQFGKPVTLSCSQTLNHNVMYWYQQKSSQAPKLLFHYYDKDFNNEADTPDNFQSRRPNTSFCFLDIRSPGLGDTAMYLCATSRWSSGFYNSPLHFGNGTRLTVT.

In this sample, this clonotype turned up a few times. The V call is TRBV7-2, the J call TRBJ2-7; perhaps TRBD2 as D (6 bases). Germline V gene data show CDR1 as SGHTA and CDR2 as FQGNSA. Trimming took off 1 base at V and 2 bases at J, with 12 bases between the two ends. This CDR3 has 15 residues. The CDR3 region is CASSLVERAAYEQYF. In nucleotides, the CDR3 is TGTGCCAGCAGCTTAGTTGAGCGGGCCGCCTACGAGCAGTACTTC.

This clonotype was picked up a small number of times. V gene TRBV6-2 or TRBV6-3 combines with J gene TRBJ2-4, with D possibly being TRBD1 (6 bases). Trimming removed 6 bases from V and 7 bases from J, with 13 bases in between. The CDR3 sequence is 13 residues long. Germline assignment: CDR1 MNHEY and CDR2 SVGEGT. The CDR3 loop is CASRPGGGNIQYF. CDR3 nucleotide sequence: TGTGCCAGCAGACCTGGGGGCGGGAACATTCAGTACTTC.